This is a list of T cell receptor beta chains from one sample in a study of blood T cell repertoires in COVID-19. The method was immunoSEQ multiplex PCR; TCRdb's version includes in-frame clones alone and lacks a portion of them. The data hold around 250,000 clones, with approximately 86% observed a single time. Input material: PBMCs or T cells enriched from blood (not recorded which). The origin of the receptors is a woman aged 50 to 60 who had recovered from COVID-19. Each CDR3 is given with its conserved first and last residue. The D gene is left open where the match is weak. The size field is filled for only some rows; it gives once, few, many or a size class.

CDR3nt	CDR3aa	d_gene	j_gene	len	v_gene	abundance
TGTGCCAGCTCATTGGACAGGGTGGGGCAAGAGACCCAGTACTTC	CASSLDRVGQETQYF	TRBD1	TRBJ2-5	15	TRBV18	-
TGCGCCAGCAGCTTAACTAGCGGGAGTGTCCACGAGCAGTACTTC	CASSLTSGSVHEQYF	TRBD2	TRBJ2-7	15	TRBV5-1	-
TGTGCCACCTGCCGGACAGGCAAAAATTCACCCCTCCACTTT	CATCRTGKNSPLHF	TRBD1	TRBJ1-6	14	TRBV6-5	-
TGTGCCAGCAGTGAAAAGTGGGAGGGCTACGGTGCTGAAGCTTTCTTT	CASSEKWEGYGAEAFF	-	TRBJ1-1	16	TRBV2	-
TGTGCCAGCAGCCCTGGGCGAGAGGCTAGCACCTACGAGCAGTACTTC	CASSPGREASTYEQYF	-	TRBJ2-7	16	TRBV11-3	once
TGTGCCAGCAACAGGATGTACGAGCAGTACTTC	CASNRMYEQYF	-	TRBJ2-7	11	TRBV28	-
TGTGCCAGCAGTTCCCCCGGGACTAGGATCTACAATGAGCAGTTCTTC	CASSSPGTRIYNEQFF	TRBD2	TRBJ2-1	16	TRBV7-9	-
TGTGCCAGCAGTTACTCGCGGGAAAGGCCCGAGCAGTACTTC	CASSYSRERPEQYF	-	TRBJ2-7	14	TRBV6-2/TRBV6-3	-
TGTGCCAGCTTTGACAGCCCGAACACCGGGGAGCTGTTTTTT	CASFDSPNTGELFF	-	TRBJ2-2	14	TRBV2	-
TGTGCTAGCAGCCCGAATCTAGCAAATGAGCAGTTCTTC	CASSPNLANEQFF	-	TRBJ2-1	13	TRBV7-7	-
TGTGCCAGCAGCGATCGGACTAGCGGGTCCTACGAGCAGTACTTC	CASSDRTSGSYEQYF	TRBD2	TRBJ2-7	15	TRBV7-8	-
TGCGCCAGCAGCTTGGCCGACAGGGAAGGCTATGGCTACACCTTC	CASSLADREGYGYTF	TRBD1	TRBJ1-2	15	TRBV5-1	-
TGTGCCAGCAGCTTAACTAGCTCTAATGAAAAACTGTTTTTT	CASSLTSSNEKLFF	-	TRBJ1-4	14	TRBV7-9	-
TGTGCCAGCAGCTTGACATCTACTAGCGCTGAGCAGTTCTTC	CASSLTSTSAEQFF	TRBD2	TRBJ2-1	14	TRBV5-4	few
TGTGCCAGTAGTTCCCAGGGGGCCCTTAATGAGCAGTTCTTC	CASSSQGALNEQFF	TRBD1	TRBJ2-1	14	TRBV19	-
TGTGCCAGCAGGGATATCTTCGGGAGAGATGAGCAGTTCTTC	CASRDIFGRDEQFF	-	TRBJ2-1	14	TRBV6-4	-
TGTGCCATCAGCAAAGTTCGGGGACAGGAAAAAACAGATACGCAGTATTTT	CAISKVRGQEKTDTQYF	TRBD1	TRBJ2-3	17	TRBV10-3	-
TGTGCCAGCAGTATTCAGACAGGGCCGGGCAATCAGCCCCAGCATTTT	CASSIQTGPGNQPQHF	TRBD1	TRBJ1-5	16	TRBV28	-
TGTGCCAGCAGAGACAGGGGTGGGGTTGATGGCTACACCTTC	CASRDRGGVDGYTF	TRBD1	TRBJ1-2	14	TRBV6-5	-
TGCGCCAGCAGCTTGGAACCTAGCGGGACTGCCCCAGATACGCAGTATTTT	CASSLEPSGTAPDTQYF	TRBD2	TRBJ2-3	17	TRBV5-1	once
TGTGCCAGCAACCCAGGTGCGGGAGAGGGTGGGGCTTACGAGCAGTACTTC	CASNPGAGEGGAYEQYF	TRBD2	TRBJ2-7	17	TRBV7-9	-
TGTGCCAGTAACAGGGGAGGAGGCACTGAAGCTTTCTTT	CASNRGGGTEAFF	TRBD1	TRBJ1-1	13	TRBV7-2	-
TGCGCCAGCAGCTCGGGACAGGGATACGGATCACCCCTCCACTTT	CASSSGQGYGSPLHF	TRBD1	TRBJ1-6	15	TRBV5-1	-
TGCGCCAGCAGCCGCCCGGGACAGGTAACCTACGAGCAGTACTTC	CASSRPGQVTYEQYF	TRBD1	TRBJ2-7	15	TRBV4-1	-
TGTGCCAGCAGCTCCGGGACAGGGAACCCAGATACGCAGTATTTT	CASSSGTGNPDTQYF	TRBD1	TRBJ2-3	15	TRBV5-4	-
TGTGCCAGCAGCAAGGGACAGGGGATAGGCTACACCTTC	CASSKGQGIGYTF	TRBD1	TRBJ1-2	13	TRBV11-2	-
TGTGCCAGTAGTATGACGTCTAGCGGGAATTTGAATACGCAGTATTTT	CASSMTSSGNLNTQYF	TRBD2	TRBJ2-3	16	TRBV19	-
TGTGCCACCAGTGACCGCCGTGGTAGCGGGAAACGTTCAAACACAGATACGCAGTATTTT	CATSDRRGSGKRSNTDTQYF	TRBD2	TRBJ2-3	20	TRBV24-1	-
TGTGCCAGCAGCTTTAGCGGGAGATCAGAAGAGCAGTACTTC	CASSFSGRSEEQYF	TRBD2	TRBJ2-7	14	TRBV7-2	-
TGTGCCAGCCCCCCGGCACTAGCAGCCGCCGGCTTAAGCACAGATACGCAGTATTTT	CASPPALAAAGLSTDTQYF	-	TRBJ2-3	19	TRBV28	-
TGTGCCAGCAGCTTAGCGGGGAGCAGAATGAACACTGAAGCTTTCTTT	CASSLAGSRMNTEAFF	-	TRBJ1-1	16	TRBV7-2	-
TGTGCCAGCAGGAGACAGGGTGACTATGGCTACACCTTC	CASRRQGDYGYTF	TRBD1	TRBJ1-2	13	TRBV27	-
TGTGCCAGCAAGCTAACAGGGGCTGGAAACACCATATATTTT	CASKLTGAGNTIYF	TRBD1	TRBJ1-3	14	TRBV6-5	-
TGTGCCAGCAGGGGAGCTAGACATAATTCACCCCTCCACTTT	CASRGARHNSPLHF	-	TRBJ1-6	14	TRBV2	-
TGTGCCAGCAGTTTCGGGCAGGGCTCCCACGAGCAGTACTTC	CASSFGQGSHEQYF	-	TRBJ2-7	14	TRBV27	few
TGTGCCAGCAGTGAAGCTGGGGGAGGAGGAGCTGAAGCTTTCTTT	CASSEAGGGGAEAFF	-	TRBJ1-1	15	TRBV25-1	-
TGTGCCAGCAGCGTAGTTGAGACAGATACGCAGTATTTT	CASSVVETDTQYF	-	TRBJ2-3	13	TRBV9	-
TGTGCCAGCAGACAGAAGCAGGGCCCAGATACGCAGTATTTT	CASRQKQGPDTQYF	-	TRBJ2-3	14	TRBV4-2	-
TGTGCCAGCAGTGAAGCGCTCGGGACAGGGGACTATGGCTACACCTTC	CASSEALGTGDYGYTF	TRBD1	TRBJ1-2	16	TRBV2	-
TGCGCCAGCAGCCGGACCGGGGTCTTGGGCGGGGAGCTGTTTTTT	CASSRTGVLGGELFF	-	TRBJ2-2	15	TRBV5-1	-
TGTGCCAGCAGCTTAGATCTCTCGGGGTCCTACACCGGGGAGCTGTTTTTT	CASSLDLSGSYTGELFF	-	TRBJ2-2	17	TRBV11-2	-
TGTGCCAGCAGTGCCGGGACAAAAGATTTCACAGATACGCAGTATTTT	CASSAGTKDFTDTQYF	-	TRBJ2-3	16	TRBV11-2	few
TGTGCCAGCAGCTTGACGGTTTCTAAAAGTAGCGGGAGTCATGGAGATACGCAGTATTTT	CASSLTVSKSSGSHGDTQYF	TRBD2	TRBJ2-3	20	TRBV7-8	-
TGTGCCAGCAGCCTGAGGCGGGAGCTGGGTGGCTACACCTTC	CASSLRRELGGYTF	-	TRBJ1-2	14	TRBV4-2	-
TGTGCCAGCAGCTTAGATCGGAGGGAATCAGTTTCACCCCTCCACTTT	CASSLDRRESVSPLHF	-	TRBJ1-6	16	TRBV11-2	-
TGTGCCAGTAGCCCCGACACGAGCTATGGCTACACCTTC	CASSPDTSYGYTF	-	TRBJ1-2	13	TRBV19	-
TGTGCCAGCAGCTTGGACAGGCTGGGGGATTCCAATGAGCAGTTCTTC	CASSLDRLGDSNEQFF	TRBD1	TRBJ2-1	16	TRBV7-3	-
TGTGCCAGCAGGCTAGGGGGCGCTGAAAAACTGTTTTTT	CASRLGGAEKLFF	TRBD1	TRBJ1-4	13	TRBV3-1/TRBV3-2	few
TGCGCCAGCAGGGAGACCGACTATGGCTACACCTTC	CASRETDYGYTF	-	TRBJ1-2	12	TRBV5-1	few
TGTGCCAGCAGTGACGGCGGGAGCCCCTATACGCAGTATTTT	CASSDGGSPYTQYF	TRBD2	TRBJ2-3	14	TRBV6-4	-
TGTGCCAGTAGTATAGATCGGGTGAATCAGCCCCAGCATTTT	CASSIDRVNQPQHF	-	TRBJ1-5	14	TRBV19	-
TGTGCCAGCAGTTACTCGGGCGCCACGAACACTGAAGCTTTCTTT	CASSYSGATNTEAFF	-	TRBJ1-1	15	TRBV6-5	-
TGTGCCAGCAGCTTATCTGGAGGTGGCTCTTGGGAACTGAGAGACATTCAGTACTTC	CASSLSGGGSWELRDIQYF	-	TRBJ2-4	19	TRBV5-6	few
TGTGCCAGCACCGCGGAAGGGGGAGGAAACACCATATATTTT	CASTAEGGGNTIYF	-	TRBJ1-3	14	TRBV2	-
TGTGCCAGCAGTCCATCAGGTGTTCGCAATCAGCCCCAGCATTTT	CASSPSGVRNQPQHF	-	TRBJ1-5	15	TRBV6-5	-
TGCGCCAGCAGCCCAGCGGGAGTCGCCTACGAGCAGTACTTC	CASSPAGVAYEQYF	TRBD2	TRBJ2-7	14	TRBV4-1	-
TGTGCCAGCAGCCAAGATCTCAGGGGGCCTCCCCCCTACGAGCAGTACTTC	CASSQDLRGPPPYEQYF	TRBD1	TRBJ2-7	17	TRBV4-2	few
TGTGCCAGCAGTTTATCCGCCCAGGTACTCCGGAACACTGAAGCTTTCTTT	CASSLSAQVLRNTEAFF	-	TRBJ1-1	17	TRBV27	-